This T cell receptor beta chain originates from a study of control samples from healthy donors and cancer patients. The protocol was immunoSEQ multiplex PCR, while the TCRdb copy is restricted to in-frame clones and leaves out a portion. The sample includes roughly 160,000 clones, 95% to 96% of them seen just once. Germline V gene data show CDR1 as DFQATT and CDR2 as SNEGSKA (reference sequence). V was pared by 6 bases and J by 4 bases, with 9 bases between. The CDR3 is made up of 11 amino acids. Sequencing input: blood. The chain employs TRBV20-1 and TRBJ2-5; TRBD2 is a possible D gene (6 bases). This clonotype was obtained from a woman between 25 and 40 years old in good health. CDR3 sequence: CSAAGPETQYF. The CDR3 nucleotides are TGCAGTGCCGCGGGGCCAGAGACCCAGTACTTC.